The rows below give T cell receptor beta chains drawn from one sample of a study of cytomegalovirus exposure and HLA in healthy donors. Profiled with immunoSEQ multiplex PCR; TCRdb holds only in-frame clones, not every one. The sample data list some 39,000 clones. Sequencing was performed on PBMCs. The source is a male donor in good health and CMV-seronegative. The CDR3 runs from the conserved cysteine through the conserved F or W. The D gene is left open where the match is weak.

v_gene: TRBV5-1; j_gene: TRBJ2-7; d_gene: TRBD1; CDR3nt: TGCGCCAGCAGCTTTGGGACAGGGAGTGGCGAGCAGTACTTC; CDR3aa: CASSFGTGSGEQYF
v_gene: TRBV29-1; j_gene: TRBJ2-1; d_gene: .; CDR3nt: TGCAGCGTTGTGGGGGGAACGGACTACAATGAGCAGTTCTTC; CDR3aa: CSVVGGTDYNEQFF
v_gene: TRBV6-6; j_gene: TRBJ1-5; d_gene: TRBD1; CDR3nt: TGTGCCAGCAGTTCCACCCATGGACAGGGTGTTGAGCCCCAGCATTTT; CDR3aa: CASSSTHGQGVEPQHF
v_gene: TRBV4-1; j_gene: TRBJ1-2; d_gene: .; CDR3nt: TGCGCCAGCAGCCAAGTGGGGGGTGAGATCTATGGCTACACCTTC; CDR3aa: CASSQVGGEIYGYTF
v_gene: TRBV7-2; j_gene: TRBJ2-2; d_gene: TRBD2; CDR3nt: TGTGCCAGCAGCCCGAACCCGGGGGGGCCAAGAACCGGGGAGCTGTTTTTT; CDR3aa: CASSPNPGGPRTGELFF
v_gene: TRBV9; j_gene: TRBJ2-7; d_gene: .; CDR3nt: TGTGCCAGCAGCGTAGATTCGCGGGGTAGGCACTACGAGCAGTACTTC; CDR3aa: CASSVDSRGRHYEQYF
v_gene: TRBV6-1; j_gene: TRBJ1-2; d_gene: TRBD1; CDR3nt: TGTGCCAGCACTGAACAGGGGTTTAGAATCTATGGCTACACCTTC; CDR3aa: CASTEQGFRIYGYTF
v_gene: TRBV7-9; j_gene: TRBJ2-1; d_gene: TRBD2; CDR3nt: TGTGCCAGCAGCCGCGGGGGACTAGCGGGCTACAATGAGCAGTTCTTC; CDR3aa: CASSRGGLAGYNEQFF
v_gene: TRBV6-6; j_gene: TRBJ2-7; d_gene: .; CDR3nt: TGTGCCAGCAGTTACGAGAGCGCCTACGAGCAGTACTTC; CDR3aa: CASSYESAYEQYF
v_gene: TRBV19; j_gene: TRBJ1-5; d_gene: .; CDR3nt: TGTGCCAGTAGTAGCGGACAGATCAATCAGCCCCAGCATTTT; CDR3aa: CASSSGQINQPQHF
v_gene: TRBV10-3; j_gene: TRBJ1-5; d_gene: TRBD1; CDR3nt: TGTGCCATCAGTGAGGGACAGGAAAGCCAGCCCCAGCATTTT; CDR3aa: CAISEGQESQPQHF
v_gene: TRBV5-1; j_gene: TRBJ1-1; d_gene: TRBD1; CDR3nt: TGCGCCAGCAGCCTCACCAGACAGGGGGTAATCGAGACTGAAGCTTTCTTT; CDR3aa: CASSLTRQGVIETEAFF
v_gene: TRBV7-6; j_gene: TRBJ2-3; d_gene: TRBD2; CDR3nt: TGTGCCAGCAGCTCCCGGGGGGGCAGGACAGATACGCAGTATTTT; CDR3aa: CASSSRGGRTDTQYF
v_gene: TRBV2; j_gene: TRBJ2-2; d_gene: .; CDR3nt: TGTGCCAGCACCTATCCCGTACTCACTAGGAACACCGGGGAGCTGTTTTTT; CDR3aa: CASTYPVLTRNTGELFF
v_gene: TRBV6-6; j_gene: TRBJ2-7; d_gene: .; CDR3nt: TGTGCCAGCAACGACTATGGGGGGGGCTACTCCTACGAGCAGTACTTC; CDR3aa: CASNDYGGGYSYEQYF
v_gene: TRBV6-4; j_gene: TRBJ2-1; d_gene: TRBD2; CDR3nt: TGTGCCAGCAGTGACGGGGGGGACTACAATGAGCAGTTCTTC; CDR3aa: CASSDGGDYNEQFF
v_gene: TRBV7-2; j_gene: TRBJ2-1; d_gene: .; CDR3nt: TGTGCCAGCAGCTTAGGGCAGGGTAGCTCCTACAATGAGCAGTTCTTC; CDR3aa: CASSLGQGSSYNEQFF
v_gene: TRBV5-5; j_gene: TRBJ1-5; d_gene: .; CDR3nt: TGTGCCAGCAGCCATACCACGGGGGGCAATCAGCCCCAGCATTTT; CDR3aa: CASSHTTGGNQPQHF
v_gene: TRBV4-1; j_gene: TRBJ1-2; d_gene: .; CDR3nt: TGCGCCAGCAGCCAAGAGAGGGCGCTGATATATGGCTACACCTTC; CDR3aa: CASSQERALIYGYTF
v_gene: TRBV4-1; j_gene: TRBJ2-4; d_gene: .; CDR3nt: TGCGCCAGCAGCCAATACCCAGCGGTTGAAAACATTCAGTACTTC; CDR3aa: CASSQYPAVENIQYF
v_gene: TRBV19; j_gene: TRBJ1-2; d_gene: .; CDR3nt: TGTGCCAGTAGTATGCGGGGAACTAACTATGGCTACACCTTC; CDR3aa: CASSMRGTNYGYTF
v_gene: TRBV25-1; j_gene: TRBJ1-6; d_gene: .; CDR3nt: TGTGCCAGCACCCCAGCGGGATTGGATTCACCCCTCCACTTT; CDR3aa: CASTPAGLDSPLHF
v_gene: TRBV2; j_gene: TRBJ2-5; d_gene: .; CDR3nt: TGTGCCAGCAGGTCCAGGGAATTTATGATAGAGACCCAGTACTTC; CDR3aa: CASRSREFMIETQYF
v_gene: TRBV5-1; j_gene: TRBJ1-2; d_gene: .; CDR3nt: TGCGCCAGCAGCTTGGACACGTTCTATGGCTACACCTTC; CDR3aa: CASSLDTFYGYTF
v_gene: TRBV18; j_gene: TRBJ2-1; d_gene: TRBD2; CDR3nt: TGTGCCAGCGCACCCGGCCTACTAGCGGACGACAATGAGCAGTTCTTC; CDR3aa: CASAPGLLADDNEQFF
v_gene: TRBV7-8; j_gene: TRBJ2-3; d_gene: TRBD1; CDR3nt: TGTGCCAGCAGCCTGAACAGGGGACCCACAGATACGCAGTATTTT; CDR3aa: CASSLNRGPTDTQYF
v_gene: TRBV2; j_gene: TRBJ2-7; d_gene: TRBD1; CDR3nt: TGTGCCAGCAGTGAGACAGGGAGCGCCTACGAGCAGTACTTC; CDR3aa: CASSETGSAYEQYF
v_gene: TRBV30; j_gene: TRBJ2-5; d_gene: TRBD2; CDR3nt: TGTGCCTGGAGTGCGGGACTAGCGGGGGCCGGGTCGGGGACCCAGTACTTC; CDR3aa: CAWSAGLAGAGSGTQYF
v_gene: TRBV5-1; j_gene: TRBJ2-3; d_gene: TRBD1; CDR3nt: TGCGCCAGCAGCTTCGACAGGGGGCAAACGGATACGCAGTATTTT; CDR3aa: CASSFDRGQTDTQYF
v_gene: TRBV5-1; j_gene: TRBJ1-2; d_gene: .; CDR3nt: TGCGCCAGCAGTTCTCAGGGGCAACTTTCTCGAGGCTACACCTTC; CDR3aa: CASSSQGQLSRGYTF
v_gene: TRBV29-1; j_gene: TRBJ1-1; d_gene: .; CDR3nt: TGCAGCGCGGTACAGGGATACACTGAAGCTTTCTTT; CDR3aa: CSAVQGYTEAFF
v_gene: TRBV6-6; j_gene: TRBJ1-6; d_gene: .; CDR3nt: TGTGCCAGCAGCTCTGACAGACATAATTCACCCCTCCACTTT; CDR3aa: CASSSDRHNSPLHF
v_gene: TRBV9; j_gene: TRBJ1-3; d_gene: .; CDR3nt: TGTGCCAGCAGCGGGACACGTGGAAACACCATATATTTT; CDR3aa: CASSGTRGNTIYF
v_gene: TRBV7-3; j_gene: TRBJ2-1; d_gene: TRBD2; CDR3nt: TGTGCCAGCAGCCCGCGGACTAGAACAGGTTGGAATGAGCAGTTCTTC; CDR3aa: CASSPRTRTGWNEQFF
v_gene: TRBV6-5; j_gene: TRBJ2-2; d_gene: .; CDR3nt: TGTGCCAGCAGTCCCCTCATGGGGCCCGGGGAGCTGTTTTTT; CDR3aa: CASSPLMGPGELFF
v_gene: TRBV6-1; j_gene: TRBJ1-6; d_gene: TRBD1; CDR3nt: TGTGCCAGCAGTGGGGGACAGGCCAATAATTCACCCCTCCACTTT; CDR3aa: CASSGGQANNSPLHF
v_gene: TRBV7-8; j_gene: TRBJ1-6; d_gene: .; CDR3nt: TGTGCCAGCAGCGCGAGCTTAAATTCACCCCTCCACTTT; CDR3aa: CASSASLNSPLHF
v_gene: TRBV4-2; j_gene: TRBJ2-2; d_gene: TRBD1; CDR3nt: TGTGCCAGCAGCCTCCTCCCGAGGGGGGGACAGGGAGGTACCGGGGAGCTGTTTTTT; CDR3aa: CASSLLPRGGQGGTGELFF
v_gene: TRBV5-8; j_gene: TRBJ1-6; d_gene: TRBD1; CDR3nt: TGTGCCAGCAGCCCGGGACAGGGTAATTCACCCCTCCACTTT; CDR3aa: CASSPGQGNSPLHF
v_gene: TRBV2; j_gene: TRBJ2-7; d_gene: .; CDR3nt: TGTGCCAGCAGTGGGAGTCACTCGTCCGAGCAGTACTTC; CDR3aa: CASSGSHSSEQYF
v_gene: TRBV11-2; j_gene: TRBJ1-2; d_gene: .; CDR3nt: TGTGCCAGCAGGCGCCCAGACCTCTCCAGGGGACCGGCTAACTATGGCTACACCTTC; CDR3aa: CASRRPDLSRGPANYGYTF
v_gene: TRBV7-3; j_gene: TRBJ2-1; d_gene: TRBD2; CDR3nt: TGTGCCAGCAGCCTGGGGGGGACTGGGGAGCAGTTCTTC; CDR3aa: CASSLGGTGEQFF
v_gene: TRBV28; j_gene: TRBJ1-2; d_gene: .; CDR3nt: TGTGCCACCAGTCCCCAGGGGGGCTACACCTTC; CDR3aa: CATSPQGGYTF
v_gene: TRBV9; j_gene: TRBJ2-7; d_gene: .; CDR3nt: TGTGCCAGCAATGGGGGGGACACTCACCACGAGCAGTACTTC; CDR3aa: CASNGGDTHHEQYF
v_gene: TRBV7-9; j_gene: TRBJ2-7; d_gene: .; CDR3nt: TGTGCCAGCAGCTTCATCCCAGCGGAGCAGTACTTC; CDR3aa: CASSFIPAEQYF
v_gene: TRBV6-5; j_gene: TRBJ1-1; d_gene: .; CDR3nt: TGTGCCAGCAGTGGGTCCTCCGGAGGGGTTGAAGCTTTCTTT; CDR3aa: CASSGSSGGVEAFF
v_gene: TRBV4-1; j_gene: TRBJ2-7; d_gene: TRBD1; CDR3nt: TGCGCCAGCAGCCAAGATCAGGGGGTCGATGCCTACGAGCAGTACTTC; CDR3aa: CASSQDQGVDAYEQYF
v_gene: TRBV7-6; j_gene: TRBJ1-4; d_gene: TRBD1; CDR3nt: TGTGCCAGCAGCCAGACAGGGGTTGAAAAACTGTTTTTT; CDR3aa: CASSQTGVEKLFF
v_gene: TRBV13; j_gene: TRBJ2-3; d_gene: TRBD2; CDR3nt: TGTGCCAGCAGCTTACAACTAGCGGGGGGCCCATTGTCTGGAGATACGCAGTATTTT; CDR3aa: CASSLQLAGGPLSGDTQYF
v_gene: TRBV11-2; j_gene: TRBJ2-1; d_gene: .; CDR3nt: TGTGCCAGCAGCTTAGCGTTCCAGGTAAACTTCTTC; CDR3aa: CASSLAFQVNFF
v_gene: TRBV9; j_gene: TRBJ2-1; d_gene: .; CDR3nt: TGTGCCAGCAGCGTCGGGAGTGGGACCTACAATGAGCAGTTCTTC; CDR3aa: CASSVGSGTYNEQFF
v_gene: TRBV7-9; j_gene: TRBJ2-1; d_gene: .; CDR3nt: TGTGCCAGCTCCTCGGGGGTGGGTAATGAGCAGTTCTTC; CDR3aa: CASSSGVGNEQFF
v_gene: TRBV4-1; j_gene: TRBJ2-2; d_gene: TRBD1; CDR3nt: TGCGCCAGCAGCTACCGGGACAGCTACACCGGGGAGCTGCTTTTT; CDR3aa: CASSYRDSYTGELLF
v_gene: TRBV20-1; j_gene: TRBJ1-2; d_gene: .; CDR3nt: TGCAGTGCTTATAGGAGCCATGGCTACACCTTC; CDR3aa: CSAYRSHGYTF
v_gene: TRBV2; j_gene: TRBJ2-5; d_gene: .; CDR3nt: TGTGCCAGCAGTGGGCAGCGGTCCTCCGGGGAGACCCAGTACTTC; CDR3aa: CASSGQRSSGETQYF